This TCR beta chain derives from a study of low-dose radiotherapy and immunotherapy resistance in tumors (dated by TCRdb to about 2022). The study in broad terms: In Cohort 1, 0.5 Gy per fraction was delivered every 2 weeks, and a total PTV dose of 6.5 Gy was prescribed. The translational analysis covered eight patients: three from the first dose cohort and the first five from the second dose cohort. Cyclophosphamide 200 mg/m2 was administered intravenously every two weeks, one day before each radiation and immunotherapy administration. Randomization of trial participants into treatment groups was not performed. Nivolumab was administered intravenously as a 240 mg flat dose every two weeks, and ipilimumab was administered intravenously at 1 mg/kg every six weeks. Patients in Cohort 2 were given 1 Gy per fraction every two weeks, for a total of 13 Gy across 26 weeks. Starting on cycle 1 day 1, patients took 300 mg of aspirin by mouth once a day for four cycles.

The CDR3 runs 13 amino acids, cysteine and phenylalanine included. The DNA shown is the 39-base CDR3, in frame from base 1. V is clipped by 6 bases and J by 8 bases, and the sequence between their germline boundaries is 14 bases long. For sequencing, an Illumina HiSeq 2500 was employed. First-strand cDNA was synthesized with Superscript III and a set of TRAV- and TRBV-specific primers, covering both TCRalpha and TCRbeta chains. TCRs were amplified with Phusion for around 19 PCR cycles, with a constant-region primer paired with the adapter attached to the V primers. Amplification of the isolated mRNA was done with the MessageAmp II aRNA Amplification Kit, which involved a roughly 16-hour in vitro transcription at 37 degrees C. The Dynabeads mRNA DIRECT Purification Kit was used to isolate mRNA for TCR sequencing. Indexed Illumina adapters were added in a second Phusion PCR of around 27 cycles, and the PCR products were purified with AMPure XP beads. In the source study's methods: Using custom Perl scripts, TCR sequences encoding the same protein were pooled, out-of-frame sequences were removed, and the abundance of each clonotype was computed. TCR sequences supported by only a single read were excluded from analysis. Repertoire metrics included Shannon entropy, Gini index, clonality, richness, and frequency of TCRs shared between repertoires. The public reads were reanalyzed by TCRdb: fastp trimming at Q25, MiXCR alignment, in-frame beta chains only. Rows matching on CDR3 protein sequence are summarized as one entry with the most common DNA and genes. None of the V and J calls come from the authors' own analysis; TCRdb made them. The table for this sample lists approximately 84,000 distinct CDR3 sequences; roughly a sixth of them were counted only once. 2.8% of the sample comes from the top ten.

In this sample, this clonotype turned up many times. Its antigen has not been determined. The input lacks base qualities; no much larger clone sits a single base away. The intended sense of this specimen's time point label: before trial treatment. Donors were enrolled in RACIN, a single-arm phase I dose-escalation trial in which nivolumab, ipilimumab, aspirin, low-dose cyclophosphamide and low-dose radiotherapy were combined. Patients with advanced, TIL-negative solid tumors were considered eligible. Recombination connected TRBV12-3 or TRBV12-4 to TRBJ2-1; matching of 6 bases hints at TRBD1 as the D gene. The source is a male donor with prostate cancer. Specimen: PBMCs, collected before treatment. The CDR3 region: CASSIQGTDEQFF. The DNA sequence is TGTGCCAGCAGCATACAGGGAACCGATGAGCAGTTCTTC.